The 15 T cell receptor beta chains below come from one sample, sequenced in a study of neurological immune-mediated disorders. Each CDR3 protein gets one entry after TCRdb re-called the 5' RACE reads with MiXCR. The sample contains 55,000 or so distinct CDR3 sequences, just under 4% of which appear only once. The specimen was CD4+ T cells from blood. The receptors here all came from a woman aged 35 to 49 with multiple sclerosis.

This clonotype was observed at least ten times. V and J are TRBV5-6 and TRBJ2-3; TRBD1 matches at 9 bases. Germline V gives CDR1 SGHDT, CDR2 YYEEEE. The CDR3 is 21 amino acids. After removal of 2 bases from V and 0 bases from J, the junction contained 19 bases not matched to a gene. CDR3 in amino acids: CASSLFGRQGGGSPSTDTQYF. The CDR3 bases are TGTGCCAGCAGCTTATTTGGGAGACAGGGGGGGGGGTCGCCTAGCACAGATACGCAGTATTTT.

The chain combines TRBV7-9 with TRBJ1-1; D gene unclear. Per the germline V gene, CDR1 is SEHNR and CDR2 is FQNEAQ (reference sequence). The CDR3 loop spans 14 amino acids. V shed 10 bases and J shed 4 bases, with 19 bases lying between them. The chain's CDR3 is CAIIFDLTATEAFF. For the CDR3, the DNA is TGTGCCATCATCTTCGATTTAACTGCCACTGAAGCTTTCTTT.

In its sample, this clonotype was seen many times. V usage is TRBV5-4 and J usage is TRBJ1-3; D possibly corresponds to TRBD1 (6 bases). The CDR3 is 16 amino acids. Deletions cut 3 bases from V and 3 bases from J, with 16 bases between. CDR1 SGHNT and CDR2 YYREEE come from the germline V gene (reference sequence). The DNA for the CDR3 is TGTGCCAGCAGCTCTGGGGGGCCGGGTGATGGAAACACCATATATTTT. It is translated as CASSSGGPGDGNTIYF. The variable domain in full, with the rest retrieved from reference TRBV5-4 and TRBJ1-3, is ETGVTQSPTHLIKTRGQQVTLRCSSQSGHNTVSWYQQALGQGPQFIFQYYREEENGRGNFPPRFSGLQFPNYSSELNVNALELDDSALYLCASSSGGPGDGNTIYFGEGSWLTVV.

This clonotype was picked up many times. The chain combines TRBV5-5 with TRBJ2-7; TRBD2 might be the D (6 bases). The CDR3 extends over 14 amino acids. Trimming pared 5 bases from V and 9 bases from J, leaving 21 bases between. Germline V lookup: CDR1 SGHKS, CDR2 YYEKEE (reference sequence). The DNA for the CDR3 is TGTGCCAGCAGTTCCGGACTCAACGGGGGTGGGCAGTACTTC. This gives the protein CASSSGLNGGGQYF.

This clonotype came up many times. The gene calls are TRBV7-9 and TRBJ2-5; D is possibly TRBD1 (5 bases). This CDR3 contains 14 residues. In germline, CDR1 is SEHNR, CDR2 FQNEAQ (reference sequence). With 2 bases removed from V and 4 bases from J, the gap between germline ends came to 11 bases. This chain's CDR3 is CASSLSRAPETQYF. The CDR3 coding sequence is TGTGCCAGCAGCTTATCCAGGGCCCCAGAGACCCAGTACTTC.

At least ten counts were recorded for this clonotype. The chain joins TRBV7-2 to TRBJ2-5; no reliable D call. The CDR3 extends over 10 amino acids. Germline loops: CDR1 SGHTA, CDR2 FQGNSA. Deletions cut 7 bases from V and 5 bases from J, with 5 bases between. CDR3 loop: CASMGETQYF. CDR3 sequence (DNA): TGTGCCAGCATGGGGGAGACCCAGTACTTC.

This clonotype was recorded many times. The chain joins TRBV5-1 to TRBJ2-3; D is unresolved. CDR1 and CDR2 (germline): SGHRS, YFSETQ. The CDR3 loop spans 14 amino acids. Deletions cut 1 base from V and 0 bases from J, with 6 bases between. The CDR3 region has the DNA TGCGCCAGCAGCTTGCAGGCCAGCACAGATACGCAGTATTTT. This gives the protein CASSLQASTDTQYF. The whole variable domain, filled in from reference TRBV5-1 and TRBJ2-3, reads KAGVTQTPRYLIKTRGQQVTLSCSPISGHRSVSWYQQTPGQGLQFLFEYFSETQRNKGNFPGRFSGRQFSNSRSEMNVSTLELGDSALYLCASSLQASTDTQYFGPGTRLTVL.

This clonotype was found many times. The chain couples TRBV6-5 to TRBJ2-7; 9 bases match TRBD2. After removal of 7 bases from V and 7 bases from J, the junction contained 8 bases not matched to a gene. Looked up from germline, CDR1 is MNHEY and CDR2 is SVGAGI. There are 13 residues in the CDR3. The DNA for the CDR3 is TGTGCCAGCAATGATAGCGGGGGTCGGGAGCAGTACTTC. Its translation is CASNDSGGREQYF.

By share of the sample, this clonotype is medium-sized. The chain couples TRBV7-8 to TRBJ2-5, with 10 nucleotides matching TRBD2. The CDR3 spans 15 residues. Germline V CDR1 and CDR2: SGHVS, FQNEAQ. The V gene end was trimmed by 3 bases and the J gene end by 5 bases; junction bases not matched to a gene: 6. The CDR3 here is CASSFRSGGAETQYF. The CDR3 DNA reads TGTGCCAGCAGCTTTCGAAGCGGGGGGGCGGAGACCCAGTACTTC.

This clonotype was counted at least ten times. This chain joins TRBV28 and TRBJ1-5; a possible D gene is TRBD1 (6 bases). Trimming took 5 bases from V and 5 from J, leaving 16 bases between them. Germline CDR1 and CDR2: MDHEN and SYDVKM. The CDR3 sequence is 15 residues long. For the CDR3, the DNA is TGTGCCAGCAGTATACAGGGTCTCTCTCATCAGCCCCAGCATTTT. This codes for CASSIQGLSHQPQHF.

This clonotype was detected ten times or more. This sequence joins TRBV5-1 and TRBJ1-2, with TRBD1 matching over 8 bases. Germline loops: CDR1 SGHRS, CDR2 YFSETQ. CDR3 size: 13 residues. V was clipped by 8 bases and J by 7 bases; unmatched bases: 10. CDR3 bases: TGCGCCAGTAAATACCAGGACAGGGCTGGCTACACCTTC. This gives the protein CASKYQDRAGYTF.

This clonotype has at least ten counts. The rearrangement joins TRBV10-3 to TRBJ2-3, with D hard to call. The germline gives CDR1 ENHRY, CDR2 SYGVKD. The length of the CDR3 is 13 residues. V lost 4 bases, J lost 5 bases, and 10 bases lay in between. The CDR3 region is CAISAEVLDTQYF. DNA for the CDR3: TGTGCCATCAGTGCTGAGGTTTTAGATACGCAGTATTTT.

In its sample, this clonotype was seen many times. This rearrangement joins TRBV5-1 to TRBJ1-3; D is undetermined. The V end lost 4 bases, the J end lost 4 bases, and 18 bases lay between the germline ends. The CDR3 totals 16 residues. Germline CDR1 reads SGHRS; CDR2 reads YFSETQ. The CDR3 here is CASSRPTSGSGNTIYF. In DNA, the CDR3 is TGCGCCAGCAGCCGTCCAACCTCGGGATCGGGAAACACCATATATTTT.

The table lists this clonotype with many counts. V usage is TRBV2 and J usage is TRBJ2-7, with TRBD1 matching over 7 bases. This CDR3 contains 15 residues. Looked up from germline, CDR1 is SNHLY and CDR2 is FYNNEI. Unmatched junction bases numbered 9, after V lost 6 bases and J lost 1 base. CDR3 nucleotide sequence: TGTGCCAGCAGCGACCCGGGACAGAAATCCTACGAGCAGTACTTC. It is translated as CASSDPGQKSYEQYF. Full variable domain (missing parts from reference TRBV2 and TRBJ2-7): EPEVTQTPSHQVTQMGQEVILRCVPISNHLYFYWYRQILGQKVEFLVSFYNNEISEKSEIFDDQFSVERPDGSNFTLKIRSTKLEDSAMYFCASSDPGQKSYEQYFGPGTRLTVT.

This clonotype appeared many times. V usage is TRBV12-3 or TRBV12-4 and J usage is TRBJ1-4, with D possibly being TRBD1 (5 bases). This CDR3 has 16 residues. V was cut by 3 bases and J by 5 bases, with 16 bases left in between. Here the CDR3 reads CASSFDSLRGNEKLFF. The CDR3 region has the DNA TGTGCCAGCAGTTTTGACAGTTTGAGGGGCAATGAAAAACTGTTTTTT.